These 12 T cell receptor beta chains were all obtained from the same sample, sequenced in a study of beta chain features in type 1 diabetes. The isolated RNA, all of it, was reverse transcribed, so expressed TCRB transcripts were what got sequenced. Data came from immunoSEQ multiplex PCR; TCRdb stores just in-frame clones and leaves some out. The profile shows about 140,000 clones, approximately 9.8% of them singletons. The sequenced sample consisted of central memory CD4+ T cells from blood. These receptors all stem from a woman aged 40 to 50 in good health.

This clone is termed medium-sized (0.01 to 0.1%). This rearrangement joins TRBV7-2 to TRBJ2-6; possible D gene TRBD2, 5 bases. Deletions cut 4 bases from V and 3 bases from J, with 10 bases between. This CDR3 has 15 amino acids. CDR1 is SGHTA and CDR2 is FQGNSA in the germline V gene. The CDR3 DNA reads as TGTGCCAGCAGCTCCCTGAGGGATGGGGCCAACGTCCTGACTTTC. This codes for CASSSLRDGANVLTF.

This clone was seen a handful of times. CDR3 sequence reads: CASRAGLAGGQKTQYF. CDR3 sequence (DNA): TGTGCCAGCAGGGCCGGACTAGCGGGGGGCCAGAAGACCCAGTACTTC. V and J are TRBV2 and TRBJ2-5; TRBD2 matches 14 bases. Germline CDR1 and CDR2: SNHLY and FYNNEI. J gave up 6 bases and V 6 bases, and 9 bases lay outside the gene matches. There are 16 residues in the CDR3.

The sample holds a few counts of this clone. J is TRBJ1-5 and V is TRBV6-1; no clear D. Trimming cost V 2 bases and J 6 bases, with 8 bases left between them. There are 13 residues in the CDR3. CDR1 is MNHNS and CDR2 is SASEGT in the germline V gene. The CDR3 loop reads CASSESPGQPQHF. The CDR3, as DNA: TGTGCCAGCAGTGAATCCCCGGGTCAGCCCCAGCATTTT.

This clone has more than one count but fewer than ten. This specimen includes other DNA sequences encoding the same CDR3. The rearrangement joins TRBV5-1 to TRBJ2-3; D is perhaps TRBD2 (6 bases). Trimming took off 4 bases at V and 0 bases at J, with 12 bases between the two ends. CDR1 and CDR2 (germline): SGHRS, YFSETQ. The CDR3 runs 15 residues. This CDR3 reads CASSLSGSSTDTQYF. CDR3 sequence (DNA): TGCGCCAGCAGCCTTAGCGGTTCTAGCACAGATACGCAGTATTTT.

V and J are TRBV18 and TRBJ1-1; D is perhaps TRBD1 (6 bases). The CDR3 has 15 amino acids. The germline V gene has CDR1 KGHSH and CDR2 LQKENI. With 4 bases removed from V and 1 base from J, the gap between germline ends came to 13 bases. The CDR3 DNA reads as TGTGCCAGCTCACTTTACAGGGAGCAGAACACTGAAGCTTTCTTT. Amino acids: CASSLYREQNTEAFF.

The chain joins TRBV5-1 to TRBJ2-5, with TRBD2 matching over 14 bases. This CDR3 has 18 residues. V dropped 4 bases and J dropped 1; count of bases not matched to a gene: 9. From germline, CDR1 is SGHRS and CDR2 YFSETQ. The CDR3 nucleotides read TGCGCCAGCAGCCGTTATGGGACTAGCGGGGGATCCCAAGAGACCCAGTACTTC. This translates into CASSRYGTSGGSQETQYF. The whole variable domain, remainder taken from reference TRBV5-1 and TRBJ2-5, is KAGVTQTPRYLIKTRGQQVTLSCSPISGHRSVSWYQQTPGQGLQFLFEYFSETQRNKGNFPGRFSGRQFSNSRSEMNVSTLELGDSALYLCASSRYGTSGGSQETQYFGPGTRLLVL.

The CDR3: CAISDKEGLPSGQPQHF. The CDR3 DNA reads as TGTGCCATCAGTGATAAGGAGGGACTACCTTCCGGTCAGCCCCAGCATTTT. The chain recombines TRBV10-3 with TRBJ1-5; tentatively, D is TRBD1 (5 bases). CDR3 length: 17 residues. The V and J ends lost 3 bases and 6 bases respectively, with 21 bases between them. CDR1 ENHRY and CDR2 SYGVKD come from the germline V gene.

The CDR3 loop reads CASSGNTGPGETQYF. In DNA form, the CDR3 reads TGTGCCAGCAGCGGTAATACAGGGCCAGGGGAGACCCAGTACTTC. The chain combines TRBV9 with TRBJ2-5, with a tentative D call TRBD1 (6 bases). The germline V and J ends were trimmed by 3 bases and 5 bases, with 17 bases remaining between them. The CDR3 runs to 15 residues. CDR1 and CDR2 from the germline V gene are SGDLS and YYNGEE.

This clone appeared many times. V and J are TRBV7-2 and TRBJ2-3; no firm D call. Germline V gene lookup returns CDR1 SGHTA and CDR2 FQGNSA. This CDR3 has 12 residues. V shed 2 bases and J shed 2 bases, with 2 bases lying between them. The CDR3 region is CASSLLTDTQYF. The CDR3 region has the DNA TGTGCCAGCAGCTTACTCACAGATACGCAGTATTTT.

The chain's CDR3 is CASSTGGEKTQYF. Here the CDR3 DNA reads TGTGCCAGCAGTACAGGGGGTGAAAAGACCCAGTACTTC. The rearrangement links TRBV7-8 to TRBJ2-5, with 8 nucleotides matching TRBD1. The CDR3 runs 13 residues. V lost 6 bases and J lost 6; bases outside the gene matches: 6. CDR1 and CDR2 (germline): SGHVS, FQNEAQ.

This clone was seen more than once but under ten times. The chain couples TRBV7-8 to TRBJ2-3; TRBD2 agrees at 7 bases. V lost 2 bases, J lost 7 bases, and 6 bases stayed unmatched. This CDR3 is built from 14 residues. CDR1 is SGHVS, CDR2 FQNEAQ, per germline. The CDR3 spells CASSLPSGGNTQYF. The CDR3 DNA sequence: TGTGCCAGCAGCTTACCGTCGGGAGGAAATACGCAGTATTTT.

This sequence joins TRBV13 and TRBJ1-6; 10 bases agree with TRBD1. The trim removed 2 bases at V and 9 bases at J, leaving 7 bases unmatched. This CDR3 region has 16 residues. The V gene's germline CDR1 is PRHDT and CDR2 FYEKMQ (reference sequence). CDR3 nucleotides: TGTGCCAGCAGCTTATTAACCGGGACAGGGGTTTCACCCCTCCACTTT. Translating gives CASSLLTGTGVSPLHF.